Listed below are T cell receptor beta chains from one sample, sequenced in a study of early T cells in non-severe SARS-CoV-2 infection. TCRdb processed the 5' RACE reads anew with MiXCR; each CDR3 protein has one entry. The top ten clones hold 2.5% to 3.5% of a sample with tens of thousands of distinct CDR3 sequences, 10% to 12% of them seen once. The specimen was whole blood, collected at baseline. The receptors come from an adult who was a healthcare worker with PCR-confirmed SARS-CoV-2 infection or an uninfected control (not recorded which). Both conserved end residues are part of each CDR3. A D gene is named only where the DNA matches it firmly. Some rows mark clone size as missing; the rest say once, few, many or name a class of expanded clone.

TRBV7-6	TRBJ2-2	.	.	TGTGCCAGCAGCCTGGAGGCCCGGGCTAACAACACCGGGGAGCTGTTTTTT	CASSLEARANNTGELFF
TRBV4-3	TRBJ1-1	few	TRBD1	TGCGCCAGCAGCGAGGACCCCGGGCCCGGGACAGGATACACTGAAGCTTTCTTT	CASSEDPGPGTGYTEAFF
TRBV5-3	TRBJ2-1	few	.	TGTGCCAGAAGCTTTTTGAGGTTCTTC	CARSFLRFF
TRBV9	TRBJ1-2	few	.	TGTGCCAGCAGCTCGAATTCCCAGGGGTTCTATGGCTACACCTTC	CASSSNSQGFYGYTF
TRBV29-1	TRBJ1-2	.	.	TGCAGCGTGGGCCCAGGATATGGCTACACCTTC	CSVGPGYGYTF
TRBV7-9	TRBJ1-6	.	TRBD1	TGTGCCAGCAGCTATACAGGGGCCGGCTCACCCCTCCACTTT	CASSYTGAGSPLHF
TRBV15	TRBJ1-5	few	.	TGTGCCACCAGCAGAGATGGGTGGGGTAGTCAGCCCCAGCATTTT	CATSRDGWGSQPQHF
TRBV7-9	TRBJ1-4	few	.	TGTGCCAGCAGCTTAGAGGCCTTCAATGAAAAACTGTTTTTT	CASSLEAFNEKLFF
TRBV12-3/TRBV12-4	TRBJ2-3	many	.	TGTGCCAGCAGTTTAAAGGGGAGGCAGTATTTT	CASSLKGRQYF
TRBV6-6	TRBJ2-6	many	.	TGTGCCAGCAGACCATCCCTGGCCAACGTCCTGACTTTC	CASRPSLANVLTF
TRBV6-2/TRBV6-3	TRBJ2-7	.	.	TGTGCCAGCAGTTATGGGGTCCGGACGGAGGAGCAGTACTTC	CASSYGVRTEEQYF
TRBV20-1	TRBJ2-5	many	.	TGCAGTGCTAGCCCTATTACAGGGCAAGAGACCCAGTACTTC	CSASPITGQETQYF
TRBV20-1	TRBJ1-2	few	TRBD1	TGCAGTGCTAGGAAGGACAGGGGTAAATTAAACTATGGCTACACCTTC	CSARKDRGKLNYGYTF
TRBV6-6	TRBJ1-6	many	.	TGTGCCAGCAGTTCGTACGGGTTAGCGGATTCACCCCTCCACTTT	CASSSYGLADSPLHF
TRBV5-1	TRBJ1-1	.	.	TGCGCCAGCAGTTCGACCTTGGGGACTGAAGCTTTCTTT	CASSSTLGTEAFF
TRBV7-9	TRBJ2-7	.	TRBD2	TGTGCCAGCAGCATCATCGGGACTAGCGGATCCTACGAGCAGTACTTC	CASSIIGTSGSYEQYF
TRBV11-2	TRBJ2-7	.	.	TGTGCCAGCAGCTCGCGCCCAGCTTTTAACGAGCAGTACTTC	CASSSRPAFNEQYF
TRBV18	TRBJ1-2	few	TRBD1	TGTGCCAGCTCACCGAAGGACAGGGTACATGGCTACACCTTC	CASSPKDRVHGYTF
TRBV28	TRBJ2-3	.	.	TGTGCCAGTAGAGACGCGGGACAGTTCACCGATACGCAGTATTTT	CASRDAGQFTDTQYF
TRBV4-3	TRBJ2-1	once	.	TGCGCCAGCAGCGCAGGCGCCTACAATGAGCAGTTCTTC	CASSAGAYNEQFF
TRBV6-1	TRBJ1-2	.	TRBD1	TGTGCCAGCAGTGACTGGGCAGGGGGTAACTATGGCTACACCTTC	CASSDWAGGNYGYTF
TRBV3-1	TRBJ2-1	many	TRBD1	TGTGCCAGCAGCCCTGACCGTCTCCGACAGGGGGCCTCCTACAATGAGCAGTTCTTC	CASSPDRLRQGASYNEQFF
TRBV6-1	TRBJ2-5	many	.	TGTGCCAGCAGCTGGACACTCTGGGTCCAAGAGACCCAGTACTTC	CASSWTLWVQETQYF
TRBV15	TRBJ2-7	.	TRBD2	TGTGCCACCAGCCGCGGAGGGCGAGCGGGGCACGAGCAGTACTTC	CATSRGGRAGHEQYF
TRBV20-1	TRBJ2-5	.	.	TGCAGTGCTAGGCGTCCCGGGGGTCAAGAGACCCAGTACTTC	CSARRPGGQETQYF
TRBV7-9	TRBJ1-2	.	TRBD1	TGTGCCAGCAGCACGACGGGACAGGGGGCAAACTATGGCTACACCTTC	CASSTTGQGANYGYTF
TRBV18	TRBJ2-3	few	.	TGTGCCAGCTCACCACGGGCGGGCCTCACAGATACGCAGTATTTT	CASSPRAGLTDTQYF
TRBV20-1	TRBJ2-7	few	TRBD2	TGCAGTGCGGGTAGCGGGGGTAGCTCCTACGAGCAGTACTTC	CSAGSGGSSYEQYF
TRBV6-1	TRBJ1-1	.	.	TGTGTCAGCAGTCGAGTTTGGGACACTGAAGCTTTCTTT	CVSSRVWDTEAFF
TRBV18	TRBJ2-2	many	TRBD1	TGTGCCAGCTCGCCTCAGGGGGCGCGTAACACCGGGGAGCTGTTTTTT	CASSPQGARNTGELFF
TRBV5-1	TRBJ1-2	few	.	TGCGCCAGCAGACAGGACCAGACCACCACCTTC	CASRQDQTTTF
TRBV30	TRBJ2-1	.	TRBD2	TGTGCCTGGCAACTAGCGGGGGATGTCAATGAGCAGTTCTTC	CAWQLAGDVNEQFF
TRBV20-1	TRBJ1-2	many	.	TGCAGTGCTCAACTATCTAACTATGGCTACACCTTC	CSAQLSNYGYTF
TRBV30	TRBJ1-2	few	TRBD1	TGTGCCTGGAGTGCCCAATTTCCGGACAGGGCTTCTGGCTACACCTTC	CAWSAQFPDRASGYTF
TRBV12-3/TRBV12-4	TRBJ2-1	few	.	TGTGCCAGCAGTCCATTGGACAATGAGCAGTTCTTC	CASSPLDNEQFF
TRBV5-5	TRBJ2-7	many	.	TGTGCCAGCAGCTTGGTAGGTACACAGACCTACGAGCAGTACTTC	CASSLVGTQTYEQYF
TRBV10-3	TRBJ2-3	few	.	TGTGCCATCAGTTTCAGGGAAGTGGATACGCAGTATTTT	CAISFREVDTQYF
TRBV18	TRBJ1-1	.	TRBD1	TGTGCCAGCTCCGCGGAACAGGGGGGGACTGAAGCTTTCTTT	CASSAEQGGTEAFF
TRBV3-1	TRBJ2-2	few	.	TGTGCCAGCAGCCCCAGGGAAGGCACCGGGGAGCTGTTTTTT	CASSPREGTGELFF